This T cell receptor (beta chain) was sequenced in a study of OX40 agonist ivuxolimab in advanced cancers. Study-wide results and caveats: In the 0.1 to 3.0 mg/kg range, CD4+ and CD8+ blood T cells had expanded clonally by week 6.

This CDR3 comprises 15 residues. Between the trimmed V and J ends, which lost 3 bases and 3 bases, there was a span of 11 bases. Germline V gene data show CDR1 as KGHSH and CDR2 as LQKENI. Concerning this clone itself: Its antigen is still unknown. Other DNA variants within this sample encode the same CDR3.

Sequencing used immunoSEQ multiplex PCR; TCRdb keeps in-frame clones, though not all of them. This sample has some 110,000 clones, with 75% to 95% found just once. Sequencing was performed on CD4+ or CD8+ T cells sorted from blood, taken in a trial of the OX40 agonist ivuxolimab. This receptor was identified in an adult with an advanced solid tumor such as melanoma, head and neck, liver or kidney cancer. V and J are TRBV18 and TRBJ1-4; D is unresolved. As DNA, the CDR3 is TGTGCCAGCTCACCGCCCCGGGTTGCTAATGAAAAACTGTTTTTT. Translation: CASSPPRVANEKLFF.